This TCR beta chain is from a study of identical twins' blood T cells. TCRdb reprocessed the 5' RACE reads via MiXCR and lists one record per CDR3 protein. Of fewer than 450,000 distinct CDR3 sequences listed, under 30% are singletons. Notes on this clonotype: A much larger clone is a single base away; this may be a read error.

The germline V gene has CDR1 DFQATT and CDR2 SNEGSKA (reference sequence). This CDR3 is 13 amino acids long. V usage is TRBV20-1 and J usage is TRBJ2-1, with D tentatively TRBD2 (6 bases). The source is a woman aged 18 to 55 in good health. The specimen sequenced was PBMCs. CDR3 residues: CSALRDFGDEQLF. The CDR3 DNA follows: TGCAGTGCTCTCCGGGACTTCGGGGATGAGCAGCTCTTC.